These T cell receptor beta chains were read from a single sample in a study of cytomegalovirus exposure and HLA in healthy donors. Libraries were prepared by immunoSEQ multiplex PCR; TCRdb keeps only in-frame clonotypes and omits some of them. This sample has tens of thousands of clones, with about 73% found just once. The sequenced sample consisted of PBMCs. Receptors were obtained from a woman aged 45-60 years in good health and CMV-seropositive. Both conserved end residues are part of each CDR3. D genes are given only for firm matches. Where a row states a size, it is once, few, many or the class of an expanded clone; other rows omit it.

NA | NA | TRBJ1-1 | TRBV27 | CASSAFGEMNTEAFF | TGTGCCAGCAGTGCTTTCGGGGAAATGAACACTGAAGCTTTCTTT
NA | NA | TRBJ1-3 | TRBV7-8 | CASSFGSFSSGNTIYF | TGTGCCAGCAGTTTCGGGTCTTTCAGCTCTGGAAACACCATATATTTT
many | NA | TRBJ1-1 | TRBV9 | CASSVEGAGNTEAFF | TGTGCCAGCAGCGTAGAAGGGGCCGGGAACACTGAAGCTTTCTTT
NA | NA | TRBJ2-3 | TRBV9 | CASSVAGTSTDTQYF | TGTGCCAGCAGCGTAGCGGGGACTAGCACAGATACGCAGTATTTT
NA | NA | TRBJ2-1 | TRBV7-2 | CASSLGSRGNYNEQFF | TGTGCCAGCAGCTTAGGGAGCAGGGGAAACTACAATGAGCAGTTCTTC
NA | NA | TRBJ1-4 | TRBV5-1 | CASSPRATNEKLFF | TGCGCCAGCAGCCCCAGGGCAACTAATGAAAAACTGTTTTTT
NA | TRBD2 | TRBJ2-1 | TRBV7-8 | CASSSAKLAGGRNEQFF | TGTGCCAGCAGCTCAGCGAAACTAGCGGGGGGGAGGAATGAGCAGTTCTTC
NA | TRBD1 | TRBJ2-1 | TRBV5-6 | CASSWGQGTYNEQFF | TGTGCCAGCAGCTGGGGACAGGGAACCTACAATGAGCAGTTCTTC
NA | NA | TRBJ1-1 | TRBV28 | CASSHGNTEAFF | TGTGCCAGCAGTCACGGGAACACTGAAGCTTTCTTT
few | NA | TRBJ1-2 | TRBV5-1 | CASSPRGLGYTF | TGCGCCAGCAGCCCGCGAGGGTTAGGCTACACCTTC
NA | TRBD1 | TRBJ1-5 | TRBV11-2 | CASSRTGEGNQPQHF | TGTGCCAGCAGTCGGACAGGGGAGGGGAATCAGCCCCAGCATTTT
NA | TRBD1 | TRBJ1-1 | TRBV6-5 | CASRPGTGVPEAFF | TGTGCCAGCAGACCCGGGACAGGGGTTCCTGAAGCTTTCTTT
NA | NA | TRBJ1-5 | TRBV9 | CASSVGGGSYQPQHF | TGTGCCAGCAGCGTAGGCGGCGGATCTTATCAGCCCCAGCATTTT
NA | TRBD2 | TRBJ2-1 | TRBV6-1 | CASKLAGSYNEQFF | TGTGCCAGCAAACTAGCGGGAAGCTACAATGAGCAGTTCTTC
few | NA | TRBJ1-5 | TRBV19 | CAISTGTRQPQHF | TGTGCCATCTCGACAGGAACGCGTCAGCCCCAGCATTTT
NA | TRBD1 | TRBJ2-3 | TRBV7-2 | CASSLGQGKDTQYF | TGTGCCAGCAGCTTAGGACAGGGTAAAGATACGCAGTATTTT
NA | TRBD2 | TRBJ2-1 | TRBV29-1 | CSVAPGLAGQWDEQFF | TGCAGCGTTGCTCCAGGACTAGCTGGGCAATGGGATGAGCAGTTCTTC
NA | NA | TRBJ1-1 | TRBV6-5 | CASIGNRNTEAFF | TGTGCCAGCATAGGAAACAGGAACACTGAAGCTTTCTTT
few | NA | TRBJ1-2 | TRBV20-1 | CSARDFPGYTF | TGCAGTGCAAGGGACTTTCCCGGCTACACCTTC
NA | TRBD1 | TRBJ1-1 | TRBV9 | CASSIEGQMNTEAFF | TGTGCCAGCAGCATAGAGGGACAGATGAACACTGAAGCTTTCTTT
NA | TRBD1 | TRBJ2-1 | TRBV10-3 | CAALNPGQGAVNEQFF | TGTGCCGCACTAAACCCGGGACAGGGGGCGGTGAATGAGCAGTTCTTC
NA | TRBD1 | TRBJ2-7 | TRBV23-1 | CASSQCPGQDGAYEQYF | TGCGCCAGCAGTCAATGTCCGGGACAGGATGGAGCCTACGAGCAGTACTTC
once | TRBD1 | TRBJ1-2 | TRBV4-2 | CASSRRDRGQDGYTF | TGTGCCAGCAGCAGACGGGACAGGGGACAAGATGGCTACACCTTC
once | NA | TRBJ1-3 | TRBV7-2 | CASSLDLVGASGNTIYF | TGTGCCAGCAGCTTAGACCTCGTGGGGGCCTCTGGAAACACCATATATTTT
NA | TRBD2 | TRBJ2-2 | TRBV5-1 | CASTGGVGNTGELFF | TGCGCCAGCACCGGGGGGGTCGGAAACACCGGGGAGCTGTTTTTT
few | NA | TRBJ2-7 | TRBV5-4 | CASSSGGTGTFREQYF | TGTGCCAGCAGCTCGGGCGGGACTGGAACATTTCGCGAGCAGTACTTC
NA | TRBD2 | TRBJ2-1 | TRBV2 | CASSVQVPGTNAEQFF | TGTGCCAGCAGTGTCCAGGTTCCCGGGACTAACGCTGAGCAGTTCTTC
few | NA | TRBJ1-5 | TRBV23-1 | CASDRRGVQPQHF | TGCGCCAGCGATCGCAGGGGAGTCCAGCCCCAGCATTTT
NA | NA | TRBJ1-1 | TRBV9 | CASSVSGRFSAGEAFF | TGTGCCAGCAGCGTATCAGGGAGGTTTTCCGCCGGTGAAGCTTTCTTT
few | NA | TRBJ1-1 | TRBV27 | CASSLSGENTEAFF | TGTGCCAGCAGTTTATCCGGGGAAAACACTGAAGCTTTCTTT
NA | TRBD2 | TRBJ2-7 | TRBV7-3 | CASSLGTSENYEQYF | TGTGCCAGCAGCTTAGGGACTAGCGAGAATTACGAGCAGTACTTC
NA | TRBD1 | TRBJ2-7 | TRBV6-5 | CASSYSRTGDSYEQYF | TGTGCCAGCAGTTACTCCCGGACAGGGGATTCCTACGAGCAGTACTTC
NA | TRBD1 | TRBJ1-4 | TRBV6-5 | CASSYTFSGTGEKLFF | TGTGCCAGCAGTTACACCTTTTCCGGGACAGGTGAAAAACTGTTTTTT